This TCR beta chain was recorded in a study of blood T cells in healthy people across ages. Study-level background: Researchers report that template switching captured about one barcoded beta molecule per two T cells.

A second PCR of 7 to 11 cycles used a sample-barcoded 5' primer and a J-beta primer mix. TCRdb used MiXCR to reprocess the 5' RACE reads, holding one entry per CDR3 protein. Here the sample spans 700,000 to 850,000 distinct CDR3 sequences, around half being singletons. The CDR3 spans 15 residues. The germline V gene has CDR1 SGHTA and CDR2 FQGNSA. The germline V and J ends were trimmed by 5 bases and 8 bases, with 21 bases remaining between them. The origin of this receptor is a man older than 75 in good health. Sample: blood. This chain joins TRBV7-2 and TRBJ1-2; no reliable D call. The CDR3 region has the DNA TGTGCCAGCAGCCAATATTTCGCAGCCGCCGGGGGCTACACCTTC. Translating gives CASSQYFAAAGGYTF.